These T cell receptor beta chains were read from a single sample in a study of cytotoxic CD8 clonotypes in ibrutinib-treated CLL. Using immunoSEQ multiplex PCR, the repertoire was profiled, and TCRdb retains in-frame clones only, with some absent. Of about 45,000 clones in the sample, about 65% were seen once. This material consisted of PBMCs, taken after 24 months of ibrutinib treatment. The receptors originated from a human donor with chronic lymphocytic leukemia. Each CDR3 is given with its conserved first and last residue. The order of the fields is CDR3 length, V gene, J gene, D gene, clone size, CDR3 DNA, CDR3 protein. D genes are given only for firm matches. Not all rows give a size; the values are once, few, many and, for expanded clones, a class.

12	TRBV30	TRBJ2-7	.	.	TGTGCCTGGAAGGGGGGGCCGGGGGAGCAGTACTTC	CAWKGGPGEQYF
15	TRBV5-1	TRBJ2-3	.	.	TGCGCCAGCAGCTTGGGGGGTAGCGGCACAGATACGCAGTATTTT	CASSLGGSGTDTQYF
12	TRBV10-1	TRBJ2-7	TRBD2	few	TGCGCCAGCAGTGCGGGGACTAGCCGACTTTACTTC	CASSAGTSRLYF
11	TRBV7-2	TRBJ1-2	.	few	TGTGCCAGCAGCTATACGGGGGGCTACACCTTC	CASSYTGGYTF
15	TRBV7-9	TRBJ2-7	.	.	TGTGCCAGCAGCTTAGGTGGATTTTGGACCTACGAGCAGTACTTC	CASSLGGFWTYEQYF
15	TRBV2	TRBJ2-1	.	.	TGTGCCAGCAGTGAAGCGCGACAGGTTTACAATGAGCAGTTCTTC	CASSEARQVYNEQFF
17	TRBV9	TRBJ2-6	TRBD1	.	TGTGCCAGCAGCGTCTGGGACAGCGTCTCTGGGGTCAACGTCCTGACTTTC	CASSVWDSVSGVNVLTF
13	TRBV9	TRBJ2-5	.	.	TGTGCCAGCAGCTGGGACGGGGAAGAGACCCAGTACTTC	CASSWDGEETQYF
12	TRBV11-3	TRBJ2-7	.	few	TGTGCCAGCAGCTCGAACGAATACGAGCAGTACTTC	CASSSNEYEQYF
15	TRBV11-3	TRBJ2-1	TRBD2	.	TGTGCCAGCAGCTTAAGAGCGGGAGCTGATAATGAGCAGTTCTTC	CASSLRAGADNEQFF
14	TRBV5-1	TRBJ1-5	.	few	TGCGCCAGCAGCCCCAAACTCACAGGGCCGCCCCAGCATTTT	CASSPKLTGPPQHF
13	TRBV18	TRBJ1-2	.	few	TGTGCCAGCTCACCAATGAGAGAGGGAGGCTACACCTTC	CASSPMREGGYTF
14	TRBV4-1	TRBJ2-1	.	few	TGCGCCAGCAGCCGGGCAGGGGTCCACAATGAGCAGTTCTTC	CASSRAGVHNEQFF
18	TRBV2	TRBJ2-7	TRBD2	.	TGTGCCAGCAGCCGGGGACCGGGGGCTAGCGGGAGTGGGTACGAGCAGTACTTC	CASSRGPGASGSGYEQYF
18	TRBV4-1	TRBJ2-1	TRBD2	.	TGCGCCAGCAGCCAATGGGGTTTGACGGGGGGTCCTTACAATGAGCAGTTCTTC	CASSQWGLTGGPYNEQFF
12	TRBV30	TRBJ1-5	.	.	TGTGCCTGGAGTCCTGGGGGGAAGCCCCAGCATTTT	CAWSPGGKPQHF
15	TRBV2	TRBJ2-7	TRBD2	.	TGTGCCAGCAGTGCGCTGACTAGCGGGGGGGGCGAGCAGTACTTC	CASSALTSGGGEQYF
16	TRBV29-1	TRBJ1-1	TRBD1	once	TGCAGCTCTCACTCGCGTAGGGGGCTTTTGAACACTGAAGCTTTCTTT	CSSHSRRGLLNTEAFF